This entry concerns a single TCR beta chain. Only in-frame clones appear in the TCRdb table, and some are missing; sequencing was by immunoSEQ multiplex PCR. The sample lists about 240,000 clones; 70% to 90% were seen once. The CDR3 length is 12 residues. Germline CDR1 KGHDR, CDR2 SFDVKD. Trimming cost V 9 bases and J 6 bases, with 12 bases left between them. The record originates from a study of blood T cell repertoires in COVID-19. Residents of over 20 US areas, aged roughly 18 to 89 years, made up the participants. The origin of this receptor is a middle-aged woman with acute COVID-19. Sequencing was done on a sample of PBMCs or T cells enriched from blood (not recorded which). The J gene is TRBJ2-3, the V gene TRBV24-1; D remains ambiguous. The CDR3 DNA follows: TGTGCCACCGGGGATTACACGGATACGCAGTATTTT. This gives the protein CATGDYTDTQYF.